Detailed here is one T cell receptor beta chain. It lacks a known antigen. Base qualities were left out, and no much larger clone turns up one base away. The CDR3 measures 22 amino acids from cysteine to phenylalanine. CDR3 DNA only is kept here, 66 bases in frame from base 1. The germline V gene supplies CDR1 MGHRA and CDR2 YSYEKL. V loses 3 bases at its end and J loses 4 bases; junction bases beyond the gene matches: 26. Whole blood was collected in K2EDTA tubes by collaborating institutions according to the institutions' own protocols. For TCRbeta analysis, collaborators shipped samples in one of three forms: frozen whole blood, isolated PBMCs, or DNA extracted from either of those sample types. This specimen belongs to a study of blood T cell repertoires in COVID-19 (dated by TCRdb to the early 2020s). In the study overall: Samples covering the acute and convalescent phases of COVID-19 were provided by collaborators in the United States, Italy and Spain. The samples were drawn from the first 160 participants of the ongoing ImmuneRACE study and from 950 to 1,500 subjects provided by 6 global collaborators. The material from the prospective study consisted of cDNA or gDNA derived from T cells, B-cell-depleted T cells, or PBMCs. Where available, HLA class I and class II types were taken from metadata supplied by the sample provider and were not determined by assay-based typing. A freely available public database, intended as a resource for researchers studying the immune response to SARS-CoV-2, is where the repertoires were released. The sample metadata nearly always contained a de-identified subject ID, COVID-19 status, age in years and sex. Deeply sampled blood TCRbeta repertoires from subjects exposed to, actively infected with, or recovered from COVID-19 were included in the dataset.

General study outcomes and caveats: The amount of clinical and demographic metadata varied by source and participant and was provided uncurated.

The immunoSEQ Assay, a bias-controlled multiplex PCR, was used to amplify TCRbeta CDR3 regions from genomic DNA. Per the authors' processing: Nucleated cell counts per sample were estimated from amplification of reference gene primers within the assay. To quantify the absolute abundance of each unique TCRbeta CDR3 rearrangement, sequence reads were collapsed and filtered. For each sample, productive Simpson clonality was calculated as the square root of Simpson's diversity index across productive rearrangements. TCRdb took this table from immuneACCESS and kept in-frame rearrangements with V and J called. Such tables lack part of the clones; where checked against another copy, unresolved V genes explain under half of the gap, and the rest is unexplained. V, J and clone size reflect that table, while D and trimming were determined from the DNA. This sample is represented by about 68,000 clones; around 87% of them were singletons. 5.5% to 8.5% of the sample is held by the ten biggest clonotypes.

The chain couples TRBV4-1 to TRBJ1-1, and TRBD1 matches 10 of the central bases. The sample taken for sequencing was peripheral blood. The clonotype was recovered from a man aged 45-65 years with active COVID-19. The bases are TGCGCCAGCAGCCAGCGGCTCCCCGCAGGACAGGGGGATATCAGATGGGGCACTGAAGCTTTCTTT. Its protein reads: CASSQRLPAGQGDIRWGTEAFF.